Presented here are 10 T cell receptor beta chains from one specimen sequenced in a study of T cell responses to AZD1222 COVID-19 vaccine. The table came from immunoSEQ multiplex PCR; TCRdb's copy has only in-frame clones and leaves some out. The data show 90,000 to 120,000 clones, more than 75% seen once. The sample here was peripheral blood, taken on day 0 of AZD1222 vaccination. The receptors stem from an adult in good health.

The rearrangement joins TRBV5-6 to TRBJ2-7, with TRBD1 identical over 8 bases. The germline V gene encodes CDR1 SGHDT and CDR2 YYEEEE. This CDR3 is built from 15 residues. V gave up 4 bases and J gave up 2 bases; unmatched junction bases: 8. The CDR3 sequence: CASSHAPGQAYEQYF. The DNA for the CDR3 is TGTGCCAGCAGCCACGCCCCGGGACAGGCCTACGAGCAGTACTTC.

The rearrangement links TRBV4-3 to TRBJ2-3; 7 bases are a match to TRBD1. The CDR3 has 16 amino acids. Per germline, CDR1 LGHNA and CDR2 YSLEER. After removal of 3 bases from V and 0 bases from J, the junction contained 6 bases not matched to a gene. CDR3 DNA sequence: TGCGCCAGCAGCCACGGGACAGCCTCTAGCACAGATACGCAGTATTTT. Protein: CASSHGTASSTDTQYF.

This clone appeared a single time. The CDR3, as DNA: TGTGCCAGCTCACCACCGAAGGGTGAGCAGTTCTTC. Translated, it gives CASSPPKGEQFF. The chain joins TRBV18 to TRBJ2-1; D is ambiguous. The CDR3 runs 12 residues. Germline V gives CDR1 KGHSH, CDR2 LQKENI. V was trimmed by 0 bases and J by 9 bases, leaving 6 bases between them.

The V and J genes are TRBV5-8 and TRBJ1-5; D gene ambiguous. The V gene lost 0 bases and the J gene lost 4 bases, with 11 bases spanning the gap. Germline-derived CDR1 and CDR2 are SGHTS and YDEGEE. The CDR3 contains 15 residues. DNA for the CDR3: TGTGCCAGCAGCTTGGGACACCTCAAGAATCAGCCCCAGCATTTT. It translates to CASSLGHLKNQPQHF.

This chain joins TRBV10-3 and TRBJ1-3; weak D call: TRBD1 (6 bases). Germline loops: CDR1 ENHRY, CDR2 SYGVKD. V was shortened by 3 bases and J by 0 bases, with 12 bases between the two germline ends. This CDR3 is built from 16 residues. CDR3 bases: TGTGCCATCAGTGAAACTTCGGGGGCCTCTGGAAACACCATATATTTT. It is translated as CAISETSGASGNTIYF.

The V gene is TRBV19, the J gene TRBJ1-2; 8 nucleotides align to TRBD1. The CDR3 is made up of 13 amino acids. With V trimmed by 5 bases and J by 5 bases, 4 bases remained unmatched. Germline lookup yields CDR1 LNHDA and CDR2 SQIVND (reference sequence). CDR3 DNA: TGTGCCAGTAGTCCGGACAGGGTTTATGGCTACACCTTC. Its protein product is CASSPDRVYGYTF. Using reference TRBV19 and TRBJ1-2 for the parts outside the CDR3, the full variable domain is DGGITQSPKYLFRKEGQNVTLSCEQNLNHDAMYWYRQDPGQGLRLIYYSQIVNDFQKGDIAEGYSVSREKKESFPLTVTSAQKNPTAFYLCASSPDRVYGYTFGSGTRLTVV.

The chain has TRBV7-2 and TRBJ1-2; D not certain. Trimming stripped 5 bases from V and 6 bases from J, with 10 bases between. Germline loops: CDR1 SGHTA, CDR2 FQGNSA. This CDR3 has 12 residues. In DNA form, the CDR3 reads TGTGCCAGCAGCCCTTGGGCCCATGGCTACACCTTC. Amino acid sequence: CASSPWAHGYTF.

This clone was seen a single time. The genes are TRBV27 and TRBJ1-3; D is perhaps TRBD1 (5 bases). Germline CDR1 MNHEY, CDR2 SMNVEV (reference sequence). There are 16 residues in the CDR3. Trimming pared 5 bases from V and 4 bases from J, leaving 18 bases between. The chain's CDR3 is CASSPIPIQGGNTIYF. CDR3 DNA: TGTGCCAGCAGTCCCATCCCAATCCAGGGAGGAAACACCATATATTTT.

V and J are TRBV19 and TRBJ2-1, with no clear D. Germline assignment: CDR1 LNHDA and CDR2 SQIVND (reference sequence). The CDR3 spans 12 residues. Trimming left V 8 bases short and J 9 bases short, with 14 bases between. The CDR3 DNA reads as TGTGCCAGTCGCTGGGCCTCGGGTGAGCAGTTCTTC. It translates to CASRWASGEQFF.

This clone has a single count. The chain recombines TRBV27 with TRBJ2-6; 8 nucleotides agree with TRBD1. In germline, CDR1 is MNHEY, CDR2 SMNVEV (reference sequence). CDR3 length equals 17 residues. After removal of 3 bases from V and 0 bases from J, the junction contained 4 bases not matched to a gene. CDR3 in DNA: TGTGCCAGCAGTTTGCAGGGGGCGGTCTCTGGGGCCAACGTCCTGACTTTC. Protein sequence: CASSLQGAVSGANVLTF.